Below, 21 T cell receptor beta chains from the same sample are listed, as sequenced in a study of low-dose radiotherapy and immunotherapy resistance in tumors. First-strand cDNA relied on TRAV- and TRBV-specific primers spanning alpha and beta chains. With a V-primer adapter and a constant-region primer, TCRs were amplified for roughly 18 PCR cycles. TCRdb recomputed calls from the reads with MiXCR, one row per CDR3 protein. The sample has some 60,000 distinct CDR3 sequences; around a quarter are singletons. Described time point: before trial treatment. Sequences were derived from PBMCs, sampled before treatment. These receptors all come from a male donor with rectosigmoid adenocarcinoma.

This clonotype is classed as medium-sized. The V and J genes are TRBV28 and TRBJ2-3; a weak D match, TRBD1 (5 bases). Germline values: CDR1 MDHEN, CDR2 SYDVKM. There are 14 residues in the CDR3. The V and J ends lost 11 bases and 0 bases respectively, with 15 bases between them. The CDR3 DNA is TGTGCCGGATGCTCTGGACAAAGCACAGATACGCAGTATTTT. Translation: CAGCSGQSTDTQYF.

The chain links TRBV4-2 to TRBJ2-7; 10 nucleotides line up with TRBD2. Germline-derived CDR1 and CDR2 are LGHNA and YNFKEQ. With V trimmed by 1 base and J by 2 bases, 2 bases remained unmatched. This CDR3 contains 15 residues. The CDR3 sequence: CASSQGLAGAYEQYF. The CDR3 bases are TGTGCCAGCAGCCAAGGCCTAGCGGGAGCCTACGAGCAGTACTTC.

This clonotype was seen repeatedly, ten times or more. The J gene is TRBJ2-5, the V gene TRBV7-2; TRBD2 is a possible D gene (6 bases). The CDR3 has 15 residues. The germline V and J ends were trimmed by 6 bases and 2 bases, with 16 bases remaining between them. Germline V lookup: CDR1 SGHTA, CDR2 FQGNSA. The CDR3 loop is CASRARPSAQETQYF. The CDR3 region has the DNA TGTGCCAGCAGAGCCCGACCTAGCGCACAAGAGACCCAGTACTTC.

The rearrangement links TRBV3-1 to TRBJ2-5, with D unclear. Germline lookup yields CDR1 LGHDT and CDR2 YNNKEL (reference sequence). CDR3 size: 15 residues. The V gene lost 1 base and the J gene lost 0 bases, with 9 bases spanning the gap. The CDR3 protein is CASSQVAVYQETQYF. The CDR3 DNA reads as TGTGCCAGCAGCCAAGTGGCTGTGTACCAAGAGACCCAGTACTTC.

This clonotype was observed at least ten times. This chain joins TRBV29-1 and TRBJ2-7; D not resolved. V was shortened by 4 bases and J by 2 bases, with 6 bases between the two germline ends. The CDR3 loop spans 11 amino acids. The germline gives CDR1 SQVTM, CDR2 ANQGSEA. The CDR3 nucleotides read TGCAGCGTTGTAGTCACCTACGAGCAGTACTTC. This encodes CSVVVTYEQYF.

In its sample, this clonotype was seen many times. This rearrangement joins TRBV4-1 to TRBJ2-7; D call uncertain. From germline, CDR1 is MGHRA and CDR2 YSYEKL. The ends were cut back, 0 bases at V and 1 base at J, with 7 bases in the middle. The CDR3 extends over 14 amino acids. The CDR3 loop reads CASSQDAGSYEQYF. The CDR3 DNA is TGCGCCAGCAGCCAAGATGCAGGTTCCTACGAGCAGTACTTC.

As to this clonotype: A read error is possible here, since a much larger clone lies one base away. This chain joins TRBV13 and TRBJ1-3; D unclear. The CDR3 is made up of 12 amino acids. V was cut by 7 bases and J by 8 bases, with 12 bases left in between. In germline, CDR1 is PRHDT, CDR2 FYEKMQ (reference sequence). CDR3 coding DNA: TGTGCCAGCAATTACGTGGGATACACCATATATTTT. It encodes CASNYVGYTIYF.

With regard to this clonotype: A far larger clone is one nucleotide away, so this likely arose from a read error. V usage is TRBV10-3 and J usage is TRBJ2-6, with 7 bases lining up with TRBD2. Germline CDR1 and CDR2: ENHRY and SYGVKD. This CDR3 is 15 amino acids long. J gave up 3 bases and V 6 bases, and 5 bases lay outside the gene matches. In DNA form, the CDR3 reads TGTGCCATCAGGACCCCGGGAGGTGGGGCCAACGTCCTGACTTTC. This sequence encodes CAIRTPGGGANVLTF.

This chain's CDR3 is CSVESPTGKGGFSQYF. CDR3 bases: TGCAGCGTAGAGAGCCCGACAGGCAAAGGTGGGTTCTCGCAGTACTTC. The chain combines TRBV29-1 with TRBJ2-7; D might be TRBD1 (6 bases). In germline, CDR1 is SQVTM, CDR2 ANQGSEA. The CDR3 contains 16 residues. V dropped 6 bases and J dropped 9 bases, with 30 bases sitting between them.

As to this clonotype: Since a far larger clone is one base different, this is likely a read error. This rearrangement joins TRBV29-1 to TRBJ2-1, with 10 nucleotides matching TRBD2. The ends lost 7 bases at V and 10 bases at J; junction bases unmatched: 10. This CDR3 comprises 13 residues. CDR1 and CDR2 from the germline V gene are SQVTM and ANQGSEA. The CDR3 spells CSAGTSAPYEQFF. The CDR3 nucleotides are TGCAGCGCAGGGACTAGCGCACCCTACGAGCAGTTCTTC.

This clonotype has a count of ten or more. V is TRBV6-2 or TRBV6-3 and J is TRBJ2-5; 7 bases line up with TRBD2. This CDR3 has 16 residues. CDR1 is MNHEY and CDR2 is SVGEGT in the germline V gene. V dropped 2 bases and J dropped 4; count of bases not matched to a gene: 10. The CDR3 here is CASSYGTQAGRETQYF. Here the CDR3 DNA reads TGTGCCAGCAGTTACGGTACCCAAGCGGGAAGAGAGACCCAGTACTTC.

This clonotype was found many times. V usage is TRBV7-2 and J usage is TRBJ1-1; possible D gene TRBD1, 5 bases. The CDR3 is 12 residues long. The V gene's germline CDR1 is SGHTA and CDR2 FQGNSA. With 4 bases removed from V and 11 bases from J, the gap between germline ends came to 14 bases. The CDR3 coding sequence is TGTGCCAGCAGCTCAGCAGGGTTGGGCGCTTTCTTT. The encoded protein is CASSSAGLGAFF.

This clonotype was counted many times. The chain recombines TRBV12-3 or TRBV12-4 with TRBJ2-1, with TRBD2 matching 8 bases. The CDR3 consists of 15 residues. Germline trimming cut 7 bases from V and 0 bases from J; bases unmatched to any gene: 5. CDR3 region: CASIQRGFSYNEQFF. As DNA, the CDR3 is TGTGCCAGCATCCAGCGGGGGTTCTCCTACAATGAGCAGTTCTTC.

This clonotype was counted at least ten times. This rearrangement joins TRBV6-2 or TRBV6-3 to TRBJ2-3; TRBD2 matches 12 bases. The germline gives CDR1 MNHEY, CDR2 SVGEGT. This CDR3 has 16 residues. Trimming took 7 bases from V and 7 from J; bases not matched to a gene: 12. CDR3 sequence: CASTQGASGRAHTQYF. As DNA, the CDR3 is TGTGCCAGCACCCAAGGGGCTAGCGGGAGGGCCCATACGCAGTATTTT.

The genes are TRBV7-2 and TRBJ1-1; D gene unclear. Trimming cost V 4 bases and J 2 bases, with 14 bases left between them. The CDR3 is 15 residues long. Germline CDR1 reads SGHTA; CDR2 reads FQGNSA. CDR3 amino acids: CASSSVGGTNTEAFF. CDR3 nucleotides: TGTGCCAGCAGCTCCGTGGGAGGAACCAACACTGAAGCTTTCTTT. Full variable domain (rest looked up from reference TRBV7-2 and TRBJ1-1): GAGVSQSPSNKVTEKGKDVELRCDPISGHTALYWYRQSLGQGLEFLIYFQGNSAPDKSGLPSDRFSAERTGGSVSTLTIQRTQQEDSAVYLCASSSVGGTNTEAFFGQGTRLTVV.

About this clonotype itself: It is likely a read error, because the conserved phenylalanine at the end of the CDR3 is missing. The chain is built from TRBV4-3 and TRBJ2-1; the match to TRBD1 covers 7 bases. The V gene end was trimmed by 2 bases and the J gene end by 10 bases; junction bases not matched to a gene: 2. The CDR3 sequence is 12 residues long. Germline CDR1 and CDR2: LGHNA and YSLEER. The CDR3 spells CASSQRDREQFI. CDR3 nucleotides: TGCGCCAGCAGCCAACGGGACAGAGAGCAGTTCATC.

This chain uses TRBV6-2 or TRBV6-3 with TRBJ2-3; D not resolved. Trimming removed 4 bases from V and 6 bases from J, with 14 bases in between. Germline V gives CDR1 MNHEY, CDR2 SVGEGT. The CDR3 loop spans 14 amino acids. CDR3 nucleotide sequence: TGTGCCAGCAGTTTAGGGATCATAGTCGATACGCAGTATTTT. As protein: CASSLGIIVDTQYF.

This clonotype was detected many times. The chain joins TRBV14 to TRBJ2-7, with 10 bases matching TRBD1. In germline, CDR1 is SGHDN, CDR2 FVKESK. V was clipped by 2 bases and J by 10 bases; unmatched bases: 14. The CDR3 is 16 residues long. The CDR3 sequence is CASSQFGRLGQGFQYF. The DNA of the CDR3 is TGTGCCAGCAGCCAATTTGGGCGTCTGGGACAGGGGTTCCAGTACTTC.

At least ten counts were recorded for this clonotype. The chain has TRBV5-1 and TRBJ2-2; no definite D call. This CDR3 is built from 12 residues. CDR1 is SGHRS and CDR2 is YFSETQ in the germline V gene. The germline V and J ends were trimmed by 2 bases and 2 bases, with 1 base remaining between them. The CDR3 region has the DNA TGCGCCAGCAGCTTCAACACCGGGGAGCTGTTTTTT. This codes for CASSFNTGELFF.

This clonotype occurred many times. The rearrangement links TRBV5-5 to TRBJ2-2; D is tentatively TRBD1 or TRBD2 (5 bases each). CDR1 is SGHKS, CDR2 YYEKEE, per germline (reference sequence). The CDR3 extends over 14 amino acids. The V end was cut by 8 bases, the J end by 4 bases, with 15 bases between. CDR3 bases: TGTGCCAGTCTCCTGGGGGAGACCACCGGGGAGCTGTTTTTT. This codes for CASLLGETTGELFF.

On this clonotype itself: A junction end diverges from the germline sequence, so it may reflect a read error. This chain joins TRBV6-8 and TRBJ1-1; possibly TRBD1 for D (5 bases). Per germline, CDR1 MNHGY and CDR2 SAAAGT. This CDR3 has 13 amino acids. CDR3 sequence: CANSAGPNTEAFF. DNA for the CDR3: TGTGCCAACAGTGCGGGGCCAAACACTGAAGCTTTCTTT.